The clone carrying this TCR beta chain was counted only a few times. Its antigen is not known. The CDR3 runs 14 residues. CDR1 is LNHDA, CDR2 SQIVND, per germline (reference sequence). The junction had 1 base not matched to a gene; V was cut back by 3 bases and J by 4 bases. The protocol was immunoSEQ multiplex PCR, while the TCRdb copy is restricted to in-frame clones and leaves out a portion. This sample yields hundreds of thousands of clones, of which about 90% are seen a single time; approximately 3.1% belongs to the top ten. The record originates from a study of cytomegalovirus exposure and HLA in healthy donors. Whole-study results and caveats: TCR beta chains numbering more than 150 were designated cytomegalovirus-associated. Diagnosis of cytomegalovirus status made by the classifier reportedly showed high specificity and sensitivity. Clusters of TCRs from the first cohort tended to co-occur in the 100 to 150 validation repertoires (as a later analysis found). Rare TCR sequences predominated, though certain public TCRs were found in many donors.

The sequencing input was PBMCs. This sequence joins TRBV19 and TRBJ2-5; 11 bases match TRBD2. This clonotype originated in a woman aged 30 to 39 in good health and CMV-seronegative. The CDR3 nucleotides read TGTGCCAGTAGTATTAGCGGGAGGGGAGAGACCCAGTACTTC. Residues: CASSISGRGETQYF. Based on the CDR3 plus reference TRBV19 and TRBJ2-5, the full variable domain is DGGITQSPKYLFRKEGQNVTLSCEQNLNHDAMYWYRQDPGQGLRLIYYSQIVNDFQKGDIAEGYSVSREKKESFPLTVTSAQKNPTAFYLCASSISGRGETQYFGPGTRLLVL.